The 18 T cell receptor beta chains below come from one sample, sequenced in a study of OX40 agonist ivuxolimab in advanced cancers. Sequencing used immunoSEQ multiplex PCR; TCRdb keeps in-frame clones, though not all of them. Among more than 55,000 clones listed, approximately 88% were seen once. The sample consisted of CD4+ or CD8+ T cells sorted from blood, taken in a trial of the OX40 agonist ivuxolimab. The source is an adult with an advanced solid tumor such as melanoma, head and neck, liver or kidney cancer.

The genes are TRBV19 and TRBJ2-7, with 8 bases matching TRBD2. Germline loops: CDR1 LNHDA, CDR2 SQIVND (reference sequence). Losses at the gene ends were 6 bases for V and 3 bases for J; bases not matched to a gene: 10. There are 15 residues in the CDR3. In DNA form, the CDR3 reads TGTGCCAGTAGGCGGGGACTAGGAGCCCACTACGAGCAGTACTTC. Protein sequence: CASRRGLGAHYEQYF.

This clone has just a few counts. This sequence joins TRBV6-1 and TRBJ2-5, with D perhaps TRBD1 (5 bases). Germline values: CDR1 MNHNS, CDR2 SASEGT. CDR3 length: 15 residues. V was cut by 1 base and J by 5 bases, with 14 bases left in between. The CDR3 bases are TGTGCCAGCAGTGAAGAGGGCAGGGAATTCGAGACCCAGTACTTC. Amino acids: CASSEEGREFETQYF.

This clone was detected once. The J gene is TRBJ1-2, the V gene TRBV19; 8 bases map to TRBD1. V gave up 5 bases and J gave up 7 bases; unmatched junction bases: 9. The CDR3 totals 14 residues. Germline CDR1 and CDR2: LNHDA and SQIVND (reference sequence). The chain's CDR3 is CASSASGGSGGYTF. CDR3 DNA: TGTGCCAGTAGTGCCTCAGGGGGCTCAGGTGGCTACACCTTC.

This clone was seen more than once but under ten times. The chain employs TRBV18 and TRBJ2-5, with 8 bases identical to TRBD1. The CDR3 covers 18 residues. V shed 1 base, J shed 2 bases, and the junction held 12 bases outside the gene matches. Germline lookup yields CDR1 KGHSH and CDR2 LQKENI. CDR3 sequence (DNA): TGTGCCAGCTCACCACTACGCACGGGGACAGGCGAACAAGAGACCCAGTACTTC. This sequence encodes CASSPLRTGTGEQETQYF.

The genes are TRBV7-9 and TRBJ1-1; D gene uncertain. The CDR3 spans 15 residues. From germline, CDR1 is SEHNR and CDR2 FQNEAQ (reference sequence). V was clipped by 0 bases and J by 1 base, with 9 bases between them. Here the CDR3 reads CASSLAGFANTEAFF. CDR3 nucleotides: TGTGCCAGCAGCTTAGCAGGGTTCGCGAACACTGAAGCTTTCTTT.

V gene TRBV4-1 combines with J gene TRBJ2-2; 10 bases map to TRBD2. V shed 4 bases, J shed 6 bases, and the junction held 14 bases outside the gene matches. Germline CDR1 MGHRA, CDR2 YSYEKL. CDR3 size: 18 residues. CDR3 coding DNA: TGCGCCAGCAGCCCGGTCCCCTTAAGCGGGAGGGTCCCCGGGGAGCTGTTTTTT. It is translated as CASSPVPLSGRVPGELFF.

The sample holds a few counts of this clone. The chain has TRBV2 and TRBJ1-3; D uncertain. The germline V and J ends were trimmed by 5 bases and 0 bases, with 8 bases remaining between them. Germline-derived CDR1 and CDR2 are SNHLY and FYNNEI. The CDR3 is made up of 14 amino acids. The CDR3 here is CASSLILSGNTIYF. CDR3 in DNA: TGTGCCAGCAGTCTGATCCTCTCTGGAAACACCATATATTTT.

This clone came up once. The chain uses TRBV5-8 and TRBJ2-1; 13 bases map to TRBD2. Per germline, CDR1 SGHTS and CDR2 YDEGEE. Germline trimming cut 4 bases from V and 5 bases from J; bases unmatched to any gene: 3. The CDR3 has 15 residues. The CDR3 DNA reads as TGTGCCAGCAGCACTAGCGGGAGGGTCCACAATGAGCAGTTCTTC. This codes for CASSTSGRVHNEQFF. Using reference TRBV5-8 and TRBJ2-1 for the parts outside the CDR3, the full variable domain is EAGVTQSPTHLIKTRGQQATLRCSPISGHTSVYWYQQALGLGLQFLLWYDEGEERNRGNFPPRFSGRQFPNYSSELNVNALELEDSALYLCASSTSGRVHNEQFFGPGTRLTVL.

This chain joins TRBV19 and TRBJ2-2; TRBD1 matches 10 bases. The CDR3 runs 15 residues. V was pared by 3 bases and J by 4 bases, with 2 bases of the junction left unmatched. The germline gives CDR1 LNHDA, CDR2 SQIVND (reference sequence). CDR3 sequence: CASSMGTGATGELFF. CDR3 sequence (DNA): TGTGCCAGTAGTATGGGGACAGGGGCCACCGGGGAGCTGTTTTTT.

A few counts support this clone. The V and J genes are TRBV18 and TRBJ1-1; tentatively, D is TRBD1 (5 bases). CDR3 size: 15 residues. Germline values: CDR1 KGHSH, CDR2 LQKENI. V was trimmed by 4 bases and J by 4 bases, leaving 16 bases between them. In DNA form, the CDR3 reads TGTGCCAGCTCACTTCGGGACCCTGGAGGCACTGAAGCTTTCTTT. Encoded protein: CASSLRDPGGTEAFF.

The chain has TRBV5-1 and TRBJ2-7; D might be TRBD1 or TRBD2, each matching 5 bases. Germline V gene data show CDR1 as SGHRS and CDR2 as YFSETQ. Trimming took off 4 bases at V and 2 bases at J, with 16 bases between the two ends. The CDR3 covers 15 residues. This CDR3 reads CASSAPGRATYEQYF. The CDR3 nucleotides read TGCGCCAGCAGCGCGCCGGGACGTGCGACCTACGAGCAGTACTTC.

The rearrangement links TRBV2 to TRBJ2-7; tentatively, D is TRBD2 (5 bases). Trimming took 4 bases from V and 3 from J, leaving 10 bases between them. Germline V gene sequence: CDR1 SNHLY, CDR2 FYNNEI. The CDR3 extends over 13 amino acids. CDR3 in amino acids: CASSVEGYYEQYF. CDR3 bases: TGTGCCAGCAGTGTAGAGGGTTACTACGAGCAGTACTTC.

This chain joins TRBV5-1 and TRBJ1-2, with a possible D match to TRBD1 (6 bases). CDR3 length: 14 amino acids. The V gene's germline CDR1 is SGHRS and CDR2 YFSETQ. V lost 4 bases and J lost 11, with 21 bases in between. The CDR3 DNA sequence: TGCGCCAGCAGCCCGCAGGGGTTACTCGCCGCTTACACCTTC. Protein product: CASSPQGLLAAYTF.

With regard to this clone: Other DNA variants within this sample encode the same CDR3. V and J are TRBV19 and TRBJ1-2; 10 nucleotides line up with TRBD1. From germline, CDR1 is LNHDA and CDR2 SQIVND (reference sequence). The trim removed 4 bases at V and 4 bases at J, leaving 6 bases unmatched. The CDR3 has 15 amino acids. CDR3 protein: CASSTRDRGSYGYTF. DNA of the CDR3: TGTGCCAGTAGTACCCGGGACAGGGGATCCTATGGCTACACCTTC.

This rearrangement joins TRBV11-2 to TRBJ2-3; D is perhaps TRBD2 (6 bases). Trimming removed 0 bases from V and 8 bases from J, with 15 bases in between. This CDR3 contains 15 residues. CDR1 SGHAT and CDR2 FQNNGV come from the germline V gene. CDR3 in DNA: TGTGCCAGCAGCTTAGAGGGCAGGGACTCCCCTACGCAGTATTTT. It specifies CASSLEGRDSPTQYF.

The gene calls are TRBV4-3 and TRBJ2-2; TRBD2 aligns across 8 bases. V was pared by 4 bases and J by 0 bases, with 4 bases of the junction left unmatched. CDR3 length equals 16 residues. Germline CDR1 and CDR2: LGHNA and YSLEER. The CDR3 sequence is CASSPRAGANTGELFF. The CDR3 nucleotides are TGCGCCAGCAGCCCACGAGCGGGGGCGAACACCGGGGAGCTGTTTTTT.

This rearrangement joins TRBV6-5 to TRBJ2-2; a weak D match, TRBD1 (5 bases). The germline V gene has CDR1 MNHEY and CDR2 SVGAGI. Trimming removed 5 bases from V and 7 bases from J, with 14 bases in between. The CDR3 runs to 14 residues. The DNA of the CDR3 is TGTGCCAGCAGTCGGGCAGGGCTCAGCGGGGAGCTGTTTTTT. Amino acid sequence: CASSRAGLSGELFF.

The sample holds one count of this clone. The chain is built from TRBV7-9 and TRBJ1-6, with D possibly being TRBD1 (6 bases). Trimming left V 3 bases short and J 3 bases short, with 12 bases between. CDR1 and CDR2 from the germline V gene are SEHNR and FQNEAQ (reference sequence). The CDR3 spans 16 residues. The CDR3 reads CASSLGAGFYNSPLHF. CDR3 DNA: TGTGCCAGCAGCTTGGGGGCCGGATTCTATAATTCACCCCTCCACTTT.